This TCR beta chain was sequenced during a study of chemoradiotherapy in HPV16-positive cancers. Study-wide context: Two HPV16-positive patients' cells yielded candidate HPV-specific clones and common motifs.

Repeated repertoire sampling spanned the course of chemoradiotherapy. Sequenced by immunoSEQ multiplex PCR; TCRdb stores in-frame clones only, minus some. The repertoire holds approximately 27,000 clones, with roughly 84% as singletons. Turning to this clone: Antigen unknown.

Study-level points and caveats: For HPV16-positive patients, expanding HPV-responsive T cells associated with longer recurrence-free survival.

The sequence was collected from a human donor with HPV-associated anogenital cancer. The starting material was blood, obtained from a patient who underwent chemoradiotherapy.

CDR3 amino acids: CASSPTGTGISSSNQPQHF. In nucleotides, the CDR3 is TGTGCCAGCTCACCCACCGGGACAGGGATTAGTTCTAGCAATCAGCCCCAGCATTTT. This chain connects TRBV18 to TRBJ1-5, with 9 nucleotides matching TRBD1. With 3 bases clipped from V and 0 bases from J, the junction kept 12 bases outside the gene matches. The germline V gene encodes CDR1 KGHSH and CDR2 LQKENI. The length of the CDR3 is 19 residues.